This is a list of T cell receptor beta chains from one sample in a study of blood T cell repertoires in COVID-19. The repertoire was sequenced with immunoSEQ multiplex PCR; TCRdb's copy has only in-frame clones and lacks some. The data show 400,000 or so clones, with less than 95% seen just once and 0.55% to 0.75% held by the top ten. Material: PBMCs or T cells enriched from blood (not recorded which). The origin of the receptors is a young man who had recovered from COVID-19. Both conserved end residues are part of each CDR3. The D gene is left open where the match is weak. Clone size is given for some rows only: seen once, a few or many times, or a class if the clone is expanded.

>TRBJ2-3|TRBV11-2|-|TRBD2
CASSFRVAGSDTQYF
TGTGCCAGCAGCTTTAGAGTAGCGGGGAGCGATACGCAGTATTTT
>TRBJ1-3|TRBV11-3|once|-
CASSGDDSGNTIYF
TGTGCCAGCAGCGGAGACGACTCTGGAAACACCATATATTTT
>TRBJ1-1|TRBV6-6|-|-
CASSYDRSGTEAFF
TGTGCCAGCAGTTACGATCGTTCGGGGACTGAAGCTTTCTTT
>TRBJ1-2|TRBV2|-|TRBD1
CASRATGNSNYGYTF
TGTGCCAGCAGAGCGACAGGGAACTCGAACTATGGCTACACCTTC
>TRBJ1-1|TRBV25-1|-|-
CASSEGSHEAFF
TGTGCCAGCAGTGAGGGGAGTCACGAAGCTTTCTTT
>TRBJ1-5|TRBV15|-|-
CATSRDVTAYQPQHF
TGTGCCACCAGCAGAGATGTTACAGCTTATCAGCCCCAGCATTTT
>TRBJ1-1|TRBV5-5|-|TRBD1
CASNYGTVENPEAFF
TGTGCCAGCAACTACGGGACAGTGGAGAACCCTGAAGCTTTCTTT
>TRBJ1-4|TRBV15|once|TRBD1
CATRGVTTGDNEKLFF
TGTGCCACCAGGGGGGTCACGACAGGGGATAATGAAAAACTGTTTTTT
>TRBJ1-5|TRBV27|-|-
CASSSDSFNQPQHF
TGTGCCAGCAGTTCGGACAGTTTCAATCAGCCCCAGCATTTT
>TRBJ2-2|TRBV12-5|many|TRBD2
CASGYGLAGGGELFF
TGTGCTAGTGGTTACGGACTAGCGGGGGGCGGGGAGCTGTTTTTT
>TRBJ1-1|TRBV5-1|-|-
CASSLAPGLNTEAFF
TGCGCCAGCAGCTTGGCCCCAGGGCTGAACACTGAAGCTTTCTTT
>TRBJ2-5|TRBV7-9|once|TRBD2
CASSSSGVAETQYF
TGTGCCAGCAGTTCAAGCGGGGTCGCCGAGACCCAGTACTTC
>TRBJ1-2|TRBV19|-|-
CASSMPGSYGYTF
TGTGCCAGTAGTATGCCAGGGTCCTATGGCTACACCTTC